The 15 T cell receptor beta chains in this list originate from one sample, sequenced in a study of cytomegalovirus exposure and HLA in healthy donors (dated by TCRdb to about 2017). The library was built by means of the immunoSEQ multiplex PCR assay. For the multiplex PCR, a mixture combining 60 forward primers for TCR Vbeta segments and 13 reverse primers for TCR Jbeta segments was used. As stored in TCRdb, this immuneACCESS dataset retains in-frame rearrangements with V and J assigned. A fraction of the clones does not appear; measured against another copy, unresolved V genes explain less than half of the discrepancy, and the remainder lacks a known reason. This sample holds about 200,000 clones; around nine tenths were observed only once. The top ten clonotypes cover less than 0.35% of the sample. What was sequenced was PBMCs. All receptors come from a woman in her twenties or thirties in good health and CMV-seronegative.

This chain links TRBV5-6 with TRBJ2-1; D is uncertain. This CDR3 is built from 14 residues. The V end lost 0 bases, the J end lost 8 bases, and 12 bases lay between the germline ends. Germline CDR1 is SGHDT and CDR2 is YYEEEE. DNA for the CDR3: TGTGCCAGCAGCTTGGCAGGCCCCGCCCATGAGCAGTTCTTC. Amino acid sequence: CASSLAGPAHEQFF. The full variable domain, its missing parts supplied by reference TRBV5-6 and TRBJ2-1, is DAGVTQSPTHLIKTRGQQVTLRCSPKSGHDTVSWYQQALGQGPQFIFQYYEEEERQRGNFPDRFSGHQFPNYSSELNVNALLLGDSALYLCASSLAGPAHEQFFGPGTRLTVL.

This rearrangement joins TRBV7-2 to TRBJ2-1, with a tentative D call TRBD2 (6 bases). Between the trimmed V and J ends, which lost 3 bases and 4 bases, there was a span of 16 bases. From germline, CDR1 is SGHTA and CDR2 FQGNSA. This CDR3 has 16 amino acids. The DNA of the CDR3 is TGTGCCAGCAGCTTGGGGCTAGCGCTTAGTTACAATGAGCAGTTCTTC. Protein: CASSLGLALSYNEQFF.

This chain joins TRBV7-2 and TRBJ2-3; possible D gene TRBD1, 5 bases. The CDR3 runs to 13 residues. Germline V gene sequence: CDR1 SGHTA, CDR2 FQGNSA. Trimming removed 5 bases from V and 5 bases from J, with 11 bases in between. The CDR3 coding sequence is TGTGCCAGCAGCCCCCCGACAGAAGATACGCAGTATTTT. Translated: CASSPPTEDTQYF. The full variable domain, completed using reference TRBV7-2 and TRBJ2-3, is GAGVSQSPSNKVTEKGKDVELRCDPISGHTALYWYRQSLGQGLEFLIYFQGNSAPDKSGLPSDRFSAERTGGSVSTLTIQRTQQEDSAVYLCASSPPTEDTQYFGPGTRLTVL.

The chain couples TRBV7-3 to TRBJ2-2; D not certain. This CDR3 region has 13 residues. V gave up 2 bases and J gave up 5 bases, with 6 bases separating them. CDR1 SGHTA and CDR2 FQGTGA come from the germline V gene. CDR3 nucleotide sequence: TGTGCCAGCAGCTTATCCGTAACCGGGGAGCTGTTTTTT. The encoded protein is CASSLSVTGELFF.

This chain joins TRBV28 and TRBJ2-1; no definite D call. The CDR3 is made up of 15 amino acids. CDR1 and CDR2 from the germline V gene are MDHEN and SYDVKM. V lost 6 bases to trimming and J lost 0 bases, with 12 bases between them. CDR3: CASSSPSGSYNEQFF. CDR3 in DNA: TGTGCCAGCAGCAGCCCCTCGGGCTCCTACAATGAGCAGTTCTTC.

The chain is built from TRBV29-1 and TRBJ2-2; TRBD2 is a possible D gene (6 bases). Germline values: CDR1 SQVTM, CDR2 ANQGSEA. This CDR3 region has 13 residues. Trimming removed 6 bases from V and 6 bases from J, with 14 bases in between. CDR3 bases: TGCAGCGTAGTGGGGGGAGCGCCCGGGGAGCTGTTTTTT. Its translation is CSVVGGAPGELFF.

This clone was seen only once. This rearrangement joins TRBV11-3 to TRBJ2-1, with TRBD2 matching 7 bases. Germline V gene sequence: CDR1 SGHNT, CDR2 YENEEA. The CDR3 is 14 residues long. Losses at the gene ends were 5 bases for V and 10 bases for J; bases not matched to a gene: 11. The CDR3 DNA is TGTGCCAGCAGCCTCGGGGGAGGGAGAAAGGAGCAGTTCTTC. This encodes CASSLGGGRKEQFF.

CDR3 amino acids: CASSPLTGTGPGYTF. In DNA, the CDR3 is TGTGCCAGCTCACCACTGACCGGGACAGGGCCTGGCTACACCTTC. J is TRBJ1-2 and V is TRBV18, with TRBD1 matching 9 bases. CDR3 length: 15 residues. From germline, CDR1 is KGHSH and CDR2 LQKENI. V dropped 1 base and J dropped 7; count of bases not matched to a gene: 7.

J is TRBJ1-2 and V is TRBV6-5; 9 positions match TRBD1. Germline V lookup: CDR1 MNHEY, CDR2 SVGAGI. Trimming cost V 6 bases and J 2 bases; bases outside gene matches: 7. The CDR3 loop spans 15 amino acids. The CDR3, as DNA: TGTGCCAGCAGGATCTACAGGGGGCGCAACTATGGCTACACCTTC. As protein: CASRIYRGRNYGYTF.

This clone was observed once. The junction and the germline gene differ at one end; a read error may be behind it. This chain uses TRBV15 with TRBJ2-1; D gene unclear. The CDR3 is 13 residues long. Germline V CDR1 and CDR2: LNHNV, YYDKDF (reference sequence). Here the CDR3 reads CATSRDLTGGKLF. CDR3 bases: TGTGCCACCAGCAGAGATTTGACCGGCGGAAAGCTCTTC. Together with reference TRBV15 and TRBJ2-1, the CDR3 gives the full variable domain: DAMVIQNPRYQVTQFGKPVTLSCSQTLNHNVMYWYQQKSSQAPKLLFHYYDKDFNNEADTPDNFQSRRPNTSFCFLDIRSPGLGDTAMYLCATSRDLTGGKLFGPGTRLTVL.

The chain carries TRBV28 and TRBJ1-5, with D possibly being TRBD1 (6 bases). The V gene lost 6 bases and the J gene lost 0 bases, with 18 bases spanning the gap. CDR3 length equals 17 residues. Germline V gene sequence: CDR1 MDHEN, CDR2 SYDVKM. The CDR3 spells CASRGARLGYSNQPQHF. CDR3 DNA sequence: TGTGCCAGCAGGGGGGCACGGCTGGGGTATAGCAATCAGCCCCAGCATTTT.

The chain carries TRBV19 and TRBJ1-1; 9 nucleotides agree with TRBD1. Unmatched junction bases numbered 2, after V lost 6 bases and J lost 3 bases. CDR3 length equals 13 residues. CDR1 and CDR2 from the germline V gene are LNHDA and SQIVND (reference sequence). The CDR3 protein is CASRRTGDTEAFF. The CDR3 bases are TGTGCCAGTAGACGGACAGGGGACACTGAAGCTTTCTTT.

CDR3 amino acids: CASSLDPAGTGGTEAFF. Here the CDR3 DNA reads TGCGCCAGCAGCTTGGACCCAGCCGGGACAGGGGGGACTGAAGCTTTCTTT. The gene calls are TRBV5-1 and TRBJ1-1; 11 bases line up with TRBD1. V was pared by 0 bases and J by 5 bases, with 9 bases of the junction left unmatched. Looked up from germline, CDR1 is SGHRS and CDR2 is YFSETQ. The CDR3 length is 17 residues.

The chain employs TRBV14 and TRBJ2-5; possible D gene TRBD2, 6 bases. The V gene's germline CDR1 is SGHDN and CDR2 FVKESK. The CDR3 is made up of 18 amino acids. Trimming pared 3 bases from V and 11 bases from J, leaving 31 bases between. The CDR3 DNA is TGTGCCAGCAGCCAGAGCAAGAGGAGGGCGGGCTATCCTCGGGAGCAGTACTTC. Protein sequence: CASSQSKRRAGYPREQYF.

V is TRBV9 and J is TRBJ2-1; the D is unclear. This CDR3 contains 13 residues. Germline CDR1 SGDLS, CDR2 YYNGEE. The V end was cut by 5 bases, the J end by 10 bases, with 16 bases between. CDR3 sequence (DNA): TGTGCCAGCAGTCCTTCCCCCCCAGGAGAGCAGTTCTTC. It encodes CASSPSPPGEQFF.